These 21 T cell receptor beta chains share one sample of origin, sequenced in a study of ipilimumab plus nivolumab after autologous stem cell transplantation. Sequencing used immunoSEQ multiplex PCR; TCRdb keeps in-frame clones, though not all of them. Of 15,000 or so clones listed, less than 75% are singletons. The sample here was PBMCs, taken in a trial of ipilimumab plus nivolumab as post-transplant consolidation. Receptors originate from a male donor with diffuse large B-cell lymphoma.

This chain uses TRBV7-9 with TRBJ2-4, with 7 positions matching TRBD2. Per germline, CDR1 SEHNR and CDR2 FQNEAQ (reference sequence). The CDR3 has 13 amino acids. Trimming at V came to 4 bases and at J to 8 bases, leaving 5 bases not matched to a gene. CDR3 protein: CASSSGGSYIQYF. The CDR3 region has the DNA TGTGCCAGCAGCTCCGGGGGGAGTTACATTCAGTACTTC.

This chain connects TRBV7-3 to TRBJ2-1; D unresolved. This CDR3 is built from 13 residues. Per germline, CDR1 SGHTA and CDR2 FQGTGA. V was shortened by 2 bases and J by 7 bases, with 9 bases between the two germline ends. The CDR3 sequence is CASSLGFTNEQFF. The CDR3 DNA sequence: TGTGCCAGCAGCTTAGGCTTTACGAATGAGCAGTTCTTC.

The chain links TRBV21-1 to TRBJ2-5; the tabulated D call, TRBD2, remains unverified against the DNA. TRBV21-1 counts as a pseudogene. This CDR3 comprises 16 residues. CDR3 region: CASPLAGALMNGTQYF. The CDR3 DNA reads as TGTGCCAGCCCTCTAGCGGGGGCCCTGATGAATGGGACCCAGTACTTC.

This chain joins TRBV9 and TRBJ2-3; no definite D call. Germline V gene data show CDR1 as SGDLS and CDR2 as YYNGEE. The V gene lost 2 bases and the J gene lost 0 bases, with 7 bases spanning the gap. This CDR3 spans 14 amino acids. CDR3 bases: TGTGCCAGCAGCGTGGGCAGAAGCACAGATACGCAGTATTTT. It yields the protein CASSVGRSTDTQYF. Using reference TRBV9 and TRBJ2-3 for the parts outside the CDR3, the full variable domain is DSGVTQTPKHLITATGQRVTLRCSPRSGDLSVYWYQQSLDQGLQFLIQYYNGEERAKGNILERFSAQQFPDLHSELNLSSLELGDSALYFCASSVGRSTDTQYFGPGTRLTVL.

The gene calls are TRBV11-2 and TRBJ1-6, with D unresolved. Germline values: CDR1 SGHAT, CDR2 FQNNGV. The CDR3 extends over 15 amino acids. Trimming took off 5 bases at V and 10 bases at J, with 18 bases between the two ends. The CDR3 region is CASSPLTALYSPLHF. CDR3 DNA: TGTGCCAGCAGCCCCTTGACGGCTTTGTACTCACCCCTCCACTTT.

The rearrangement uses TRBV5-1 and TRBJ1-6; no firm D call. The V end lost 0 bases, the J end lost 8 bases, and 9 bases lay between the germline ends. Per germline, CDR1 SGHRS and CDR2 YFSETQ. This CDR3 region has 14 residues. The CDR3 bases are TGCGCCAGCAGCTTGGCACTTACGGATTCACCCCTCCACTTT. Residues: CASSLALTDSPLHF.

V usage is TRBV30 and J usage is TRBJ2-7; D gene unclear. This CDR3 has 13 amino acids. V was clipped by 2 bases and J by 0 bases, with 8 bases between them. Germline V gene lookup returns CDR1 GTSNPN and CDR2 SVGIG (reference sequence). CDR3 residues: CAWSNDISYEQYF. For the CDR3, the DNA is TGTGCCTGGAGTAACGACATCTCCTACGAGCAGTACTTC.

The chain uses TRBV5-1 and TRBJ2-3; D is tentatively TRBD1 or TRBD2 (5 bases each). The length of the CDR3 is 14 residues. Per germline, CDR1 SGHRS and CDR2 YFSETQ. The V and J ends lost 4 bases and 1 base respectively, with 10 bases between them. CDR3 amino acids: CASSVGPRTDTQYF. DNA of the CDR3: TGCGCCAGCAGCGTGGGACCCCGCACAGATACGCAGTATTTT. Complete variable domain (other parts from reference TRBV5-1 and TRBJ2-3): KAGVTQTPRYLIKTRGQQVTLSCSPISGHRSVSWYQQTPGQGLQFLFEYFSETQRNKGNFPGRFSGRQFSNSRSEMNVSTLELGDSALYLCASSVGPRTDTQYFGPGTRLTVL.

This clone occurred once. Written as DNA, the CDR3 is TGTGCCACCTGGGACAGGGTCCGGGAAAAACTGTTTTTT. It specifies CATWDRVREKLFF. This rearrangement joins TRBV10-3 to TRBJ1-4, with 9 nucleotides matching TRBD1. There are 13 residues in the CDR3. V trimming: 10 bases; J trimming: 8 bases; junction bases outside the gene matches: 8. Germline V CDR1 and CDR2: ENHRY, SYGVKD.

The chain employs TRBV7-2 and TRBJ1-2, with a weak D call TRBD1 (5 bases). The CDR3 runs 15 residues. CDR1 is SGHTA and CDR2 is FQGNSA in the germline V gene. The ends were cut back, 1 base at V and 4 bases at J, with 13 bases in the middle. The DNA of the CDR3 is TGTGCCAGCAGCTTAGGGGGACCGACATTCTATGGCTACACCTTC. It yields the protein CASSLGGPTFYGYTF.

This chain connects TRBV19 to TRBJ2-5; 11 positions match TRBD2. CDR1 is LNHDA and CDR2 is SQIVND in the germline V gene (reference sequence). The CDR3 loop spans 16 amino acids. After removal of 0 bases from V and 5 bases from J, the junction contained 5 bases not matched to a gene. The CDR3 DNA is TGTGCCAGTAGTATAGAGACTAGCGGGATAGGTGAGACCCAGTACTTC. Amino acid sequence: CASSIETSGIGETQYF. Looking up the rest from reference TRBV19 and TRBJ2-5 gives the full variable domain: DGGITQSPKYLFRKEGQNVTLSCEQNLNHDAMYWYRQDPGQGLRLIYYSQIVNDFQKGDIAEGYSVSREKKESFPLTVTSAQKNPTAFYLCASSIETSGIGETQYFGPGTRLLVL.

The chain joins TRBV11-3 to TRBJ2-1, with 14 bases aligning to TRBD2. Germline CDR1 is SGHNT and CDR2 is YENEEA. J was trimmed by 10 bases and V by 0 bases; bases with no gene match: 5. This CDR3 contains 16 residues. CDR3 sequence (DNA): TGTGCCAGCAGCTTAGATGGACTAGCGGGGGGATGGGAGCAGTTCTTC. Translated: CASSLDGLAGGWEQFF.

The V gene is TRBV11-3, the J gene TRBJ1-1; no reliable D call. The V gene's germline CDR1 is SGHNT and CDR2 YENEEA. The CDR3 loop spans 13 amino acids. V lost 1 base and J 7 bases, leaving 10 bases between the germline ends. In DNA form, the CDR3 reads TGTGCCAGCAGCTTAGCTGGTGGCAGTGAAGCTTTCTTT. This translates into CASSLAGGSEAFF.

The chain carries TRBV19 and TRBJ2-7; D is unclear. The CDR3 is made up of 17 amino acids. Trimming removed 5 bases at V and 2 bases at J, with 22 bases between. The germline V gene has CDR1 LNHDA and CDR2 SQIVND (reference sequence). The chain's CDR3 is CASSDAPGLGATYEQYF. The CDR3 nucleotides read TGTGCCAGTAGTGATGCGCCGGGTCTAGGAGCCACCTACGAGCAGTACTTC.

The chain links TRBV6-5 to TRBJ1-2; 8 bases agree with TRBD1. The CDR3 runs 15 residues. Per germline, CDR1 MNHEY and CDR2 SVGAGI. V dropped 6 bases and J dropped 1; count of bases not matched to a gene: 7. CDR3 nucleotides: TGTGCCAGCAGGGCGACAGGGGTGGGTAACTATGGCTACACCTTC. This codes for CASRATGVGNYGYTF.

The chain is built from TRBV11-2 and TRBJ1-5; possible D gene TRBD1, 6 bases. CDR3 length equals 16 residues. With 5 bases removed from V and 3 bases from J, the gap between germline ends came to 17 bases. Germline lookup yields CDR1 SGHAT and CDR2 FQNNGV. The DNA for the CDR3 is TGTGCCAGCAGCAGGGGGGGAGGGGCCAACAATCAGCCCCAGCATTTT. It translates to CASSRGGGANNQPQHF.

In its sample, this clone was seen a few times. J is TRBJ2-1 and V is TRBV5-4; 8 positions match TRBD1. CDR3 length: 15 residues. J was trimmed by 8 bases and V by 1 base; bases with no gene match: 8. Germline V gene lookup returns CDR1 SGHNT and CDR2 YYREEE (reference sequence). DNA for the CDR3: TGTGCCAGCAGCTTGACAGGGGGTAATTACGATGAGCAGTTCTTC. It translates to CASSLTGGNYDEQFF.

This clone was recorded only once. The chain is built from TRBV2 and TRBJ1-1, with D unresolved. This CDR3 has 13 residues. The germline gives CDR1 SNHLY, CDR2 FYNNEI. Trimming shortened V by 8 bases and J by 5 bases, and 15 bases separated the two germline ends. The chain's CDR3 is CASLEYPATEAFF. The CDR3, as DNA: TGTGCCAGCCTTGAGTATCCTGCTACTGAAGCTTTCTTT. Full variable domain (remainder filled in from reference TRBV2 and TRBJ1-1): EPEVTQTPSHQVTQMGQEVILRCVPISNHLYFYWYRQILGQKVEFLVSFYNNEISEKSEIFDDQFSVERPDGSNFTLKIRSTKLEDSAMYFCASLEYPATEAFFGQGTRLTVV.

This clone was seen only a few times. The chain carries TRBV11-2 and TRBJ2-6; D tentatively fits TRBD1 or TRBD2 (5 bases each). V was shortened by 1 base and J by 6 bases, with 7 bases between the two germline ends. The CDR3 has 14 residues. Germline V CDR1 and CDR2: SGHAT, FQNNGV. The CDR3 region is CASSLGGLANVLTF. CDR3 DNA sequence: TGTGCCAGCAGCTTAGGGGGGTTGGCCAACGTCCTGACTTTC.

This chain links TRBV29-1 with TRBJ2-7; 9 nucleotides match TRBD2. CDR3 size: 16 residues. With 1 base clipped from V and 7 bases from J, the junction kept 14 bases outside the gene matches. Germline CDR1 and CDR2: SQVTM and ANQGSEA. CDR3 sequence reads: CSVEGANERGVREQYF. DNA for the CDR3: TGCAGCGTTGAAGGAGCTAACGAGCGGGGGGTGAGGGAGCAGTACTTC.

V is TRBV6-1 and J is TRBJ2-4; 7 bases map to TRBD1. This CDR3 region has 13 residues. V lost 4 bases, J lost 8 bases, and 5 bases stayed unmatched. Germline loops: CDR1 MNHNS, CDR2 SASEGT. The CDR3 sequence is CASSVDRVDIQYF. CDR3 nucleotides: TGTGCCAGCAGTGTAGACAGGGTTGACATTCAGTACTTC.